This T cell receptor beta chain was found in a study of T cells in Graves' hyperthyroidism and ophthalmopathy. Study observations and caveats: Most thyroid clonotypes with frequency above 0.001 were detected in blood.

RNA transcripts provided the source from which TCR beta CDR3 regions were amplified. HTBI primers were the set used in a first-round RT-PCR of the TCR CDR3. MiXCR was run by TCRdb on the multiplex PCR reads, yielding one entry per CDR3 protein. The sample shows around 600,000 distinct CDR3 sequences, about 15% of them seen only once. Note on this clonotype: The antigen is unknown.

Trimming removed 2 bases from V and 4 bases from J; junction bases left unmatched: 14. Germline loops: CDR1 SGHAT, CDR2 FQNNGV. The CDR3 runs to 18 residues. The sequencing input was blood. The TCR was taken from a woman between 45 and 65 years old with Graves' ophthalmopathy. This chain joins TRBV11-2 and TRBJ2-7, with 10 bases aligning to TRBD2. The CDR3 DNA reads TGTGCCAGCAGCTTACATCAGCCCGGGTCTAGCGGGAGTTACGAGCAGTACTTC. This sequence encodes CASSLHQPGSSGSYEQYF.